These 8 T cell receptor beta chains originate from one sample sequenced in a study of blood T cell repertoires in COVID-19. Assay used: immunoSEQ multiplex PCR; TCRdb lists only in-frame clones, some missing. The sample yields some 320,000 clones, roughly 85% seen once. Sample: PBMCs or T cells enriched from blood (not recorded which). These receptors were taken from a woman in her thirties who had been exposed to COVID-19.

Here the CDR3 reads CASSLGELAGKETQYF. The CDR3 DNA is TGTGCCAGCAGCTTAGGTGAACTAGCGGGTAAAGAGACCCAGTACTTC. This chain connects TRBV7-8 to TRBJ2-5; TRBD2 matches at 9 bases. Germline CDR1 and CDR2: SGHVS and FQNEAQ. The CDR3 consists of 16 residues. J lost 3 bases, V lost 1 base, and 6 bases had no gene match.

The rearrangement links TRBV3-1 (or the pseudogene TRBV3-2) to TRBJ2-5; 10 bases match TRBD2. The V gene end was trimmed by 2 bases and the J gene end by 1 base; junction bases not matched to a gene: 4. This CDR3 region has 16 residues. Germline-derived CDR1 and CDR2 are LGHDT and YNNKEL (reference sequence). CDR3 coding DNA: TGTGCCAGCAGCCAAAGGTTAGCGGGGGGCCAAGAGACCCAGTACTTC. Protein product: CASSQRLAGGQETQYF.

The rearrangement uses TRBV5-1 and TRBJ1-6; 8 positions agree with TRBD1. After removal of 4 bases from V and 9 bases from J, the junction contained 9 bases not matched to a gene. The CDR3 is 15 residues long. CDR1 and CDR2 (germline): SGHRS, YFSETQ. The CDR3 sequence: CASSGGQVDISPLHF. CDR3 coding DNA: TGCGCCAGCAGCGGGGGACAGGTAGATATTTCACCCCTCCACTTT. Complete variable domain (other parts from reference TRBV5-1 and TRBJ1-6): KAGVTQTPRYLIKTRGQQVTLSCSPISGHRSVSWYQQTPGQGLQFLFEYFSETQRNKGNFPGRFSGRQFSNSRSEMNVSTLELGDSALYLCASSGGQVDISPLHFGNGTRLTVT.

The CDR3 loop reads CASGRGGGANVLTF. The CDR3 DNA follows: TGTGCCAGCGGAAGGGGGGGAGGGGCCAACGTCCTGACTTTC. V usage is TRBV25-1 and J usage is TRBJ2-6, with D tentatively TRBD2 (7 bases). CDR3 length: 14 residues. V gave up 8 bases and J gave up 4 bases, with 12 bases separating them. From germline, CDR1 is MGHDK and CDR2 SYGVNS.

This rearrangement joins TRBV19 to TRBJ2-1, with 15 nucleotides matching TRBD2. This CDR3 has 14 residues. Germline V gives CDR1 LNHDA, CDR2 SQIVND (reference sequence). V was clipped by 8 bases and J by 10 bases; unmatched bases: 6. CDR3 in DNA: TGTGCCAGTGGACTAGCGGGAGGGCGAAGGGAGCAGTTCTTC. Translation gives CASGLAGGRREQFF. Drawing the rest from reference TRBV19 and TRBJ2-1, the complete variable domain is DGGITQSPKYLFRKEGQNVTLSCEQNLNHDAMYWYRQDPGQGLRLIYYSQIVNDFQKGDIAEGYSVSREKKESFPLTVTSAQKNPTAFYLCASGLAGGRREQFFGPGTRLTVL.

The chain joins TRBV7-2 to TRBJ2-5, with TRBD2 as a possible D gene (5 bases). V lost 2 bases and J lost 5, with 9 bases in between. CDR1 is SGHTA, CDR2 FQGNSA, per germline. This CDR3 is 13 amino acids long. The CDR3: CASSLTSLETQYF. In DNA form, the CDR3 reads TGTGCCAGCAGCTTAACTAGTCTGGAGACCCAGTACTTC.

The V and J genes are TRBV9 and TRBJ2-7, with D possibly TRBD2 on 6 matching bases. The V and J ends lost 4 bases and 4 bases respectively, with 18 bases between them. The CDR3 is 15 amino acids. Germline V gene data show CDR1 as SGDLS and CDR2 as YYNGEE. The CDR3 loop reads CASSPYPGLEYEQYF. In nucleotides, the CDR3 is TGTGCCAGCAGCCCCTATCCGGGACTGGAGTACGAGCAGTACTTC. The whole variable domain, filled in from reference TRBV9 and TRBJ2-7, reads DSGVTQTPKHLITATGQRVTLRCSPRSGDLSVYWYQQSLDQGLQFLIQYYNGEERAKGNILERFSAQQFPDLHSELNLSSLELGDSALYFCASSPYPGLEYEQYFGPGTRLTVT.

The rearrangement links TRBV7-2 to TRBJ1-5; D is possibly TRBD1 (5 bases). CDR3 size: 16 residues. Trimming left V 2 bases short and J 2 bases short, with 13 bases between. The germline V gene has CDR1 SGHTA and CDR2 FQGNSA. The CDR3 DNA sequence: TGTGCCAGCAGCTTAATTGGGGCTGGGGGCAATCAGCCCCAGCATTTT. It yields the protein CASSLIGAGGNQPQHF.